Each of the 18 T cell receptor beta chains below was sequenced from the same sample in a study of shared clonotypes between healthy human individuals (dated by TCRdb to 2020 to 2021). For the CD8 naive samples, CD45RO-negative cells were positively selected for CCR7, yielding a CD45RA+CCR7+ population from which TemRA cells were excluded. The library was obtained by the immunoSEQ multiplex PCR assay. Held by TCRdb, this immuneACCESS table contains in-frame sequences only and omits some clones. Under half of the omission traces to an unresolved V gene where checked; the cause of the rest is unknown. The sample table holds about 2.2 million clones, of which around 95% were seen once. Jointly, the top ten make up approximately 1.6% of the sample. Sequenced: naive CD8+ T cells from PBMCs. The cell subset or site label, as the study defines it: CD45RA+CCR7+. The receptors here all came from a man aged 18-30 years in good health. Some clones in this sample may be carry-over from other donors' samples.

This clone was counted a single time. The chain combines TRBV2 with TRBJ2-7; D unclear. Per the germline V gene, CDR1 is SNHLY and CDR2 is FYNNEI. The CDR3 consists of 13 residues. Deletions cut 10 bases from V and 2 bases from J, with 15 bases between. The CDR3 region is CAITTNLPYEQYF. CDR3 coding DNA: TGTGCCATCACGACGAATCTCCCCTACGAGCAGTACTTC.

CDR3 region: CASSPLRAFGNTGELFF. The DNA for the CDR3 is TGTGCCAGCTCACCACTGAGGGCGTTTGGAAACACCGGGGAGCTGTTTTTT. The genes are TRBV18 and TRBJ2-2; TRBD2 might be the D (5 bases). This CDR3 has 17 residues. Per germline, CDR1 KGHSH and CDR2 LQKENI. Trimming shortened V by 1 base and J by 2 bases, and 14 bases separated the two germline ends.

This clone appeared once. The gene calls are TRBV2 and TRBJ2-3; 10 bases map to TRBD1. CDR1 SNHLY and CDR2 FYNNEI come from the germline V gene. V trimming: 4 bases; J trimming: 2 bases; junction bases outside the gene matches: 6. This CDR3 is 16 amino acids long. The DNA of the CDR3 is TGTGCCAGCAGTGCGGGACAGGGGTCGATCACAGATACGCAGTATTTT. As protein: CASSAGQGSITDTQYF.

V usage is TRBV4-1 and J usage is TRBJ2-1; the match to TRBD2 covers 8 bases. Losses at the gene ends were 3 bases for V and 0 bases for J; bases not matched to a gene: 7. There are 17 residues in the CDR3. Germline V lookup: CDR1 MGHRA, CDR2 YSYEKL. DNA of the CDR3: TGCGCCAGCAGCCAGATAACTAGCGGAAGCTCCTACAATGAGCAGTTCTTC. Translation: CASSQITSGSSYNEQFF.

The chain has TRBV6-6 and TRBJ1-1; 7 bases fit TRBD1. The length of the CDR3 is 14 residues. The germline V gene has CDR1 MNHNY and CDR2 SVGAGI (reference sequence). Losses at the gene ends were 7 bases for V and 1 base for J; bases not matched to a gene: 6. Here the CDR3 DNA reads TGTGCCAGCATCTCGGGGGACAGGAACACTGAAGCTTTCTTT. It is translated as CASISGDRNTEAFF.

The gene calls are TRBV10-3 and TRBJ2-3; D unresolved. This CDR3 is built from 13 residues. V was cut by 9 bases and J by 0 bases, with 10 bases left in between. Germline-derived CDR1 and CDR2 are ENHRY and SYGVKD. CDR3: CAIQRTSTDTQYF. As DNA, the CDR3 is TGTGCCATACAGCGAACTAGCACAGATACGCAGTATTTT.

The chain recombines TRBV5-4 with TRBJ2-7; 9 nucleotides line up with TRBD2. CDR1 is SGHNT, CDR2 YYREEE, per germline (reference sequence). Trimming removed 4 bases from V and 2 bases from J; junction bases left unmatched: 7. The CDR3 is made up of 15 amino acids. The DNA for the CDR3 is TGTGCCAGCAGCCTTAGCGGGAGCACGACCTACGAGCAGTACTTC. Protein product: CASSLSGSTTYEQYF.

The V gene is TRBV7-9, the J gene TRBJ2-3, with D tentatively TRBD2 (5 bases). There are 13 residues in the CDR3. Germline V gives CDR1 SEHNR, CDR2 FQNEAQ (reference sequence). V lost 6 bases and J lost 4, with 11 bases in between. In DNA, the CDR3 is TGTGCCAGCAGATCGGCCGGGGCAGATACGCAGTATTTT. Its protein product is CASRSAGADTQYF.

This sequence joins TRBV7-9 and TRBJ1-2, with D hard to call. Trimming stripped 5 bases from V and 7 bases from J, with 11 bases between. Per the germline V gene, CDR1 is SEHNR and CDR2 is FQNEAQ (reference sequence). This CDR3 has 12 amino acids. The CDR3 DNA reads as TGTGCCAGCAGCCCCCGGGAGGGTGGCTACACCTTC. Its protein product is CASSPREGGYTF.

This sequence joins TRBV6-4 and TRBJ2-2, with D possibly TRBD2 on 5 matching bases. Germline values: CDR1 MRHNA, CDR2 SNTAGT. V lost 7 bases and J 4 bases, leaving 13 bases between the germline ends. The CDR3 spans 14 residues. CDR3 sequence reads: CASTPSGSTGELFF. The CDR3 nucleotides read TGTGCCAGCACCCCAAGCGGTTCCACCGGGGAGCTGTTTTTT.

This chain uses TRBV6-4 with TRBJ1-5, with 10 positions matching TRBD1. Germline trimming cut 4 bases from V and 8 bases from J; bases unmatched to any gene: 11. The germline V gene encodes CDR1 MRHNA and CDR2 SNTAGT. The CDR3 is made up of 16 amino acids. CDR3 region: CASSATPDRGEKPQHF. In nucleotides, the CDR3 is TGTGCCAGCAGTGCAACCCCGGACAGGGGGGAGAAGCCCCAGCATTTT.

The chain links TRBV28 to TRBJ2-1, with 12 bases aligning to TRBD2. The ends lost 3 bases at V and 7 bases at J; junction bases unmatched: 10. The CDR3 is made up of 17 amino acids. The V gene's germline CDR1 is MDHEN and CDR2 SYDVKM. CDR3 sequence (DNA): TGTGCCAGCAGTTTCGGACTAGCGGGAACAACTAGGAATGAGCAGTTCTTC. Translation: CASSFGLAGTTRNEQFF.

The chain joins TRBV13 to TRBJ2-3; 7 bases are a match to TRBD2. The CDR3 spans 17 residues. Trimming at V came to 5 bases and at J to 1 base, leaving 12 bases not matched to a gene. Germline V gene data show CDR1 as PRHDT and CDR2 as FYEKMQ (reference sequence). CDR3 nucleotide sequence: TGTGCCAGCAGCCCTAAGGGTGGCGGGAGTGGCACAGATACGCAGTATTTT. Its protein product is CASSPKGGGSGTDTQYF.

This rearrangement joins TRBV15 to TRBJ2-7, with 9 bases lining up with TRBD1. The germline V gene has CDR1 LNHNV and CDR2 YYDKDF (reference sequence). The J segment lost 3 bases and the V segment lost 5 bases, leaving 5 bases of the junction unmatched. This CDR3 contains 14 residues. The CDR3 region has the DNA TGTGCCACCAGCTTCGGGACAGGGAACTACGAGCAGTACTTC. The encoded protein is CATSFGTGNYEQYF.

This clone was detected only a few times. V is TRBV27 and J is TRBJ2-7, with D unresolved. There are 13 residues in the CDR3. CDR1 and CDR2 (germline): MNHEY, SMNVEV (reference sequence). V dropped 0 bases and J dropped 3 bases, with 6 bases sitting between them. DNA for the CDR3: TGTGCCAGCAGTTTATCAGGGTTCTACGAGCAGTACTTC. Amino acid sequence: CASSLSGFYEQYF.

The rearrangement joins TRBV4-3 to TRBJ2-7; D may be TRBD2 (6 bases). Deletions cut 1 base from V and 6 bases from J, with 28 bases between. The germline gives CDR1 LGHNA, CDR2 YSLEER. The CDR3 is 19 residues long. CDR3 region: CASSQVWGRENELPSEQYF. In DNA, the CDR3 is TGCGCCAGCAGCCAAGTTTGGGGACGGGAGAATGAGTTACCCTCCGAGCAGTACTTC.

The rearrangement links TRBV11-2 to TRBJ2-5, with 8 nucleotides matching TRBD2. The CDR3 has 15 residues. Looked up from germline, CDR1 is SGHAT and CDR2 is FQNNGV. After removal of 5 bases from V and 4 bases from J, the junction contained 9 bases not matched to a gene. CDR3 sequence reads: CASSPSGSRLETQYF. For the CDR3, the DNA is TGTGCCAGCAGCCCAAGCGGGAGCCGCTTAGAGACCCAGTACTTC. Combining the CDR3 with reference TRBV11-2 and TRBJ2-5 gives the whole variable domain EAGVAQSPRYKIIEKRQSVAFWCNPISGHATLYWYQQILGQGPKLLIQFQNNGVVDDSQLPKDRFSAERLKGVDSTLKIQPAKLEDSAVYLCASSPSGSRLETQYFGPGTRLLVL.

This chain uses TRBV7-9 with TRBJ2-1; a possible D gene is TRBD2 (6 bases). The CDR3 is made up of 16 amino acids. The germline V gene has CDR1 SEHNR and CDR2 FQNEAQ (reference sequence). Trimming removed 4 bases at V and 7 bases at J, with 20 bases between. In nucleotides, the CDR3 is TGTGCCAGCAGCTCCCTCGGGACTCCTAGAGGGAATGAGCAGTTCTTC. Translated: CASSSLGTPRGNEQFF.